The 19 T cell receptor beta chains listed next were all sequenced from one sample in a study of response to subunit inactivated influenza vaccine (dated by TCRdb to the late 2010s). Library preparation used RT-PCR. The run used an Illumina HiSeq 2500. In-frame beta chains were kept once TCRdb had trimmed the public reads at Q25 with fastp and called clones with MiXCR. Entries that share a CDR3 protein sequence are merged under the most common genes and DNA. The sample table contains around 710,000 distinct CDR3 sequences; only one count was recorded for more than 11% of them. The ten largest account for less than 7% of the sample. Sequenced material: PBMCs from blood, taken 14 to 15 days before vaccination. The receptors were sampled from a man in his forties or fifties who received an inactivated influenza vaccine. Donor details come from another sample of the same person, matched by shared clones.

CDR3 region: CAISEKGPNYGYTF. CDR3 nucleotides: TGTGCCATCAGTGAGAAAGGGCCCAACTATGGCTACACCTTC. The V call is TRBV10-3, the J call TRBJ1-2; D gene unclear. From germline, CDR1 is ENHRY and CDR2 SYGVKD. V lost 2 bases, J lost 2 bases, and 9 bases lay in between. This CDR3 region has 14 residues.

The chain links TRBV20-1 to TRBJ1-4, with unresolved D. Trimming took 4 bases from V and 0 from J, leaving 9 bases between them. The CDR3 spans 14 residues. The germline V gene encodes CDR1 DFQATT and CDR2 SNEGSKA (reference sequence). CDR3 sequence (DNA): TGCAGTGCTAAACGCGCCCCAACTAATGAAAAACTGTTTTTT. Translation: CSAKRAPTNEKLFF.

In this sample, this clonotype turned up a few times. V and J are TRBV27 and TRBJ1-5; D is possibly TRBD1 (5 bases). The length of the CDR3 is 15 residues. CDR1 and CDR2 (germline): MNHEY, SMNVEV (reference sequence). V lost 0 bases and J 4 bases, leaving 10 bases between the germline ends. CDR3 in amino acids: CASSLSNRFNQPQHF. Here the CDR3 DNA reads TGTGCCAGCAGTTTATCGAACAGGTTTAATCAGCCCCAGCATTTT.

The sample holds many counts of this clonotype. This chain links TRBV28 with TRBJ2-7; weak D call: TRBD1 (6 bases). Germline CDR1 reads MDHEN; CDR2 reads SYDVKM. Trimming left V 3 bases short and J 0 bases short, with 12 bases between. This CDR3 is 15 amino acids long. The CDR3 spells CASSFLQGSSYEQYF. CDR3 in DNA: TGTGCCAGCAGTTTTTTACAGGGAAGCTCCTACGAGCAGTACTTC.

DNA of the CDR3: TGTGCCAGCGGAATGCAGGGGGCGACTACCTCTTGGACTAGTATGGCCCAGTACTTC. It translates to CASGMQGATTSWTSMAQYF. This rearrangement joins TRBV6-2 or TRBV6-3 to TRBJ2-5, with D tentatively TRBD1 (8 bases). Germline CDR1 is MNHEY and CDR2 is SVGEGT. The CDR3 has 19 residues. The germline V and J ends were trimmed by 8 bases and 9 bases, with 37 bases remaining between them.

The J gene is TRBJ2-7, the V gene TRBV7-9, with TRBD1 as a possible D gene (6 bases). V lost 1 base and J lost 5, with 12 bases in between. The CDR3 has 14 amino acids. Germline V gene data show CDR1 as SEHNR and CDR2 as FQNEAQ (reference sequence). CDR3 DNA sequence: TGTGCCAGCAGCTTAGGACAGGCCGGCCACGAGCAGTACTTC. Translating it yields CASSLGQAGHEQYF.

This clonotype was counted only a few times. The chain links TRBV5-1 to TRBJ1-2, with D unclear. V was shortened by 7 bases and J by 7 bases, with 11 bases between the two germline ends. CDR1 and CDR2 (germline): SGHRS, YFSETQ. This CDR3 has 11 amino acids. As DNA, the CDR3 is TGCGCCAGCCAAGGATCGGGTGGCTACACCTTC. This gives the protein CASQGSGGYTF.

V is TRBV10-3 and J is TRBJ2-1; D call uncertain. Germline CDR1 and CDR2: ENHRY and SYGVKD. This CDR3 contains 11 residues. V dropped 3 bases and J dropped 8 bases, with 5 bases sitting between them. The CDR3 DNA follows: TGTGCCATCAGTGAAGCTGATGAGCAGTTCTTC. Encoded protein: CAISEADEQFF.

This clonotype was detected only a few times. The chain recombines TRBV27 with TRBJ2-1; TRBD1 or TRBD2 may be the D gene (5 bases each). Germline CDR1 MNHEY, CDR2 SMNVEV (reference sequence). The CDR3 loop spans 16 amino acids. Trimming took off 0 bases at V and 3 bases at J, with 12 bases between the two ends. Here the CDR3 DNA reads TGTGCCAGCAGTTTATCTGTGGGGGTTATCTACAATGAGCAGTTCTTC. It yields the protein CASSLSVGVIYNEQFF.

This clonotype was observed a handful of times. The gene calls are TRBV5-1 and TRBJ2-5; possibly TRBD1 for D (6 bases). V was pared by 7 bases and J by 0 bases, with 13 bases between. The CDR3 spans 14 residues. CDR1 and CDR2 (germline): SGHRS, YFSETQ. CDR3 amino acids: CASSQGSHQETQYF. The CDR3 bases are TGCGCCAGCTCACAGGGCAGCCACCAAGAGACCCAGTACTTC.

The sample holds many counts of this clonotype. V usage is TRBV5-1 and J usage is TRBJ2-7, with 12 positions matching TRBD2. V dropped 4 bases and J dropped 4; count of bases not matched to a gene: 9. The CDR3 runs 16 residues. Germline assignment: CDR1 SGHRS and CDR2 YFSETQ. The DNA for the CDR3 is TGCGCCAGCAGCACGTCGACTAGCGGGAGAGGATACGAGCAGTACTTC. Its protein is CASSTSTSGRGYEQYF. Full variable domain (remainder filled in from reference TRBV5-1 and TRBJ2-7): KAGVTQTPRYLIKTRGQQVTLSCSPISGHRSVSWYQQTPGQGLQFLFEYFSETQRNKGNFPGRFSGRQFSNSRSEMNVSTLELGDSALYLCASSTSTSGRGYEQYFGPGTRLTVT.

This clonotype has just a few counts. The chain combines TRBV12-3 or TRBV12-4 with TRBJ1-1; 7 nucleotides align to TRBD1. Losses at the gene ends were 2 bases for V and 8 bases for J; bases not matched to a gene: 11. The CDR3 length is 15 residues. The CDR3, as DNA: TGTGCCAGCAGTTTACGGGTAGCAGGGGGTACCGAAGCTTTCTTT. It is translated as CASSLRVAGGTEAFF.

V and J are TRBV28 and TRBJ2-2; TRBD2 is a possible D gene (7 bases). CDR1 is MDHEN, CDR2 SYDVKM, per germline. This CDR3 region has 15 residues. Deletions cut 3 bases from V and 5 bases from J, with 13 bases between. The chain's CDR3 is CASSLGGRRTGELFF. The CDR3 region has the DNA TGTGCCAGCAGTTTGGGGGGGCGCCGAACCGGGGAGCTGTTTTTT. Complete variable domain (other parts from reference TRBV28 and TRBJ2-2): DVKVTQSSRYLVKRTGEKVFLECVQDMDHENMFWYRQDPGLGLRLIYFSYDVKMKEKGDIPEGYSVSREKKERFSLILESASTNQTSMYLCASSLGGRRTGELFFGEGSRLTVL.

A word on this clonotype: A single base separates this from a much larger clone, so it may be a read error. The rearrangement uses TRBV12-3 or TRBV12-4 and TRBJ2-7; maybe TRBD1 (6 bases). This CDR3 contains 16 residues. Deletions cut 6 bases from V and 4 bases from J, with 22 bases between. CDR3 sequence: CASSYLGDKGGYEQYF. As DNA, the CDR3 is TGTGCCAGCAGCTACTTGGGGGACAAGGGTGGATACGAGCAGTACTTC.

This clonotype was seen ten or more times. The chain carries TRBV6-5 and TRBJ2-1; 7 positions agree with TRBD2. With V trimmed by 2 bases and J by 9 bases, 10 bases remained unmatched. The CDR3 has 15 residues. CDR1 is MNHEY and CDR2 is SVGAGI in the germline V gene. CDR3 protein: CASSYEAGVASEQFF. The CDR3 DNA sequence: TGTGCCAGCAGTTACGAGGCGGGAGTCGCTAGTGAGCAGTTCTTC.

This clonotype was observed a handful of times. This chain connects TRBV7-2 to TRBJ2-1; 8 positions match TRBD2. The CDR3 is made up of 16 amino acids. Trimming at V came to 5 bases and at J to 0 bases, leaving 6 bases not matched to a gene. Germline V lookup: CDR1 SGHTA, CDR2 FQGNSA. CDR3 protein: CASSRLGTSSYNEQFF. The CDR3, as DNA: TGTGCCAGCAGCCGCCTCGGGACTAGCTCCTACAATGAGCAGTTCTTC.

The chain has TRBV5-5 and TRBJ2-7; perhaps TRBD1 as D (5 bases). Germline values: CDR1 SGHKS, CDR2 YYEKEE (reference sequence). Trimming took 0 bases from V and 4 from J, leaving 11 bases between them. The CDR3 runs to 14 residues. The CDR3 DNA is TGTGCCAGCAGCTTGGAATTCCAGGGATACGAGCAGTACTTC. Translated: CASSLEFQGYEQYF.

This clonotype showed up many times. The chain has TRBV4-3 and TRBJ2-3; tentative D call: TRBD2 (6 bases). Germline lookup yields CDR1 LGHNA and CDR2 YSLEER. V was clipped by 5 bases and J by 4 bases, with 16 bases between them. The CDR3 has 15 residues. CDR3 residues: CASSALAGIPDTQYF. CDR3 DNA: TGCGCCAGCAGCGCCCTTGCGGGGATTCCAGATACGCAGTATTTT.

This clonotype was observed a handful of times. The DNA is left out, because the CDR3 cannot be placed on it with certainty; the CDR3 is given as TCRdb lists it. The chain uses TRBV7-2 and TRBJ2-2. The CDR3 adds up to 14 amino acids, both ends counted. Germline values: CDR1 SGHTA, CDR2 FQGNSA. The CDR3 sequence is CASSLSTAGELFFF.